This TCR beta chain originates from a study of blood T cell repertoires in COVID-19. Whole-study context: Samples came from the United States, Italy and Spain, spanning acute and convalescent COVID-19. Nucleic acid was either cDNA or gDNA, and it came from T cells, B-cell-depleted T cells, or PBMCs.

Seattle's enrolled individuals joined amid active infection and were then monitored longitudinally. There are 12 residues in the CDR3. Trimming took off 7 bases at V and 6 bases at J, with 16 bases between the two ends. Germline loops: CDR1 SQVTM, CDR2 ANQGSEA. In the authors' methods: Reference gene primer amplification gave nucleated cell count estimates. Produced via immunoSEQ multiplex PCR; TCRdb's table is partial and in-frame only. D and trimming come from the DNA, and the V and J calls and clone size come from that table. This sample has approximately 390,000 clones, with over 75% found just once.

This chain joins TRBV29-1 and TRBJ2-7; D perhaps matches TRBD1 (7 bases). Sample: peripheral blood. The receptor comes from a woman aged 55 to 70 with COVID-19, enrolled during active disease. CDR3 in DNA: TGCAGCGGGGGGGACAGCCCCCGCGAGCAGTACTTC. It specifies CSGGDSPREQYF.